This T cell receptor (beta chain) was retrieved from a study of T cell responses to AZD1222 COVID-19 vaccine. General study results and limits: Following two doses of AZD1222, Spike-specific TCR breadth and depth rose. Unmutated variant regions are reportedly the target of nearly half of TCRs that are spike-specific.

Here immunoSEQ multiplex PCR was the method, and the copy in TCRdb shows in-frame clones only, minus some. The sample holds some 150,000 clones; around 90% are singletons and the top ten take about 3%. To note about this clone: The antigen remains undetermined.

This receptor was obtained from an adult in good health. The specimen comprised peripheral blood, sampled on day 0 of MenACWY control vaccination.

The CDR3 coding sequence is TGTGCCAGCAGCCAAGCCACGACAGGGCCTTTAGGAAATTCACCCCTCCACTTT. It codes for CASSQATTGPLGNSPLHF. The rearrangement joins TRBV3-1 (or the pseudogene TRBV3-2) to TRBJ1-6, with TRBD1 matching 7 bases. With 1 base clipped from V and 7 bases from J, the junction kept 13 bases outside the gene matches. The germline V gene encodes CDR1 LGHDT and CDR2 YNNKEL (reference sequence). This CDR3 is built from 18 residues.